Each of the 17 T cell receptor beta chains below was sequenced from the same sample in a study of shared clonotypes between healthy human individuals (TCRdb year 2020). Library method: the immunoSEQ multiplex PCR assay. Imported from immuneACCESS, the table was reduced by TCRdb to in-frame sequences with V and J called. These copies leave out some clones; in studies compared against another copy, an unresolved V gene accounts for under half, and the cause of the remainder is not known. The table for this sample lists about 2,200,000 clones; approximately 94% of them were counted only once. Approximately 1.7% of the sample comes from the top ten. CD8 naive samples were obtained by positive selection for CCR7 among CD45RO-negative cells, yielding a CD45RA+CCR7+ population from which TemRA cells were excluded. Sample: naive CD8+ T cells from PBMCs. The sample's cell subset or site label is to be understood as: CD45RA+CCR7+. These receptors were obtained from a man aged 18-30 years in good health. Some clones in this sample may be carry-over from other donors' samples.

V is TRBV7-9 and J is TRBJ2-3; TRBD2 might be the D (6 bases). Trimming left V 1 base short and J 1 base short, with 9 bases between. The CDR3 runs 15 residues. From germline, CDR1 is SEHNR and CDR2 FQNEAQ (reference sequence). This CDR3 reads CASSLVAGRTDTQYF. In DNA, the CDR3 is TGTGCCAGCAGCTTAGTTGCGGGACGCACAGATACGCAGTATTTT.

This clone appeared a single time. CDR3 nucleotide sequence: TGTGCCAGCAGCTTAGGGGCGGGAGATGGTCTATACAATGAGCAGTTCTTC. It yields the protein CASSLGAGDGLYNEQFF. This rearrangement joins TRBV7-3 to TRBJ2-1; TRBD2 matches at 7 bases. V lost 2 bases, J lost 4 bases, and 11 bases stayed unmatched. The CDR3 sequence is 17 residues long. In germline, CDR1 is SGHTA, CDR2 FQGTGA.

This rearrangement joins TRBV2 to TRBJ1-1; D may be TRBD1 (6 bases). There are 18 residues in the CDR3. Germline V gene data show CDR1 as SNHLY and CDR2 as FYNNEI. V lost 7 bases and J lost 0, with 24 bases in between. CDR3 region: CASTGRRLGGTVNTEAFF. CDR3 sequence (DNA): TGTGCCAGCACCGGCAGGCGCCTAGGGGGAACGGTGAACACTGAAGCTTTCTTT.

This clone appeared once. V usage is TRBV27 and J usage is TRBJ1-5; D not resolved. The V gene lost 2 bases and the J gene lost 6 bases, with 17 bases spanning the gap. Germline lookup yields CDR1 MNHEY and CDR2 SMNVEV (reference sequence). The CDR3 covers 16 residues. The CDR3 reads CASSLIGRGEGQPQHF. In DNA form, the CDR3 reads TGTGCCAGCAGTTTAATTGGTCGCGGGGAAGGTCAGCCCCAGCATTTT.

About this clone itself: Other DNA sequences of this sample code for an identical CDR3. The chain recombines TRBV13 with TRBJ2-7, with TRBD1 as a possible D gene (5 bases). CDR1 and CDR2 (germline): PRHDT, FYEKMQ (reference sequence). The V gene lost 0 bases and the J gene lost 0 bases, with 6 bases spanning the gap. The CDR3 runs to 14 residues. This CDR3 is CASSLGTVSYEQYF. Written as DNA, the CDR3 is TGTGCCAGCAGCTTAGGGACAGTCTCCTACGAGCAGTACTTC.

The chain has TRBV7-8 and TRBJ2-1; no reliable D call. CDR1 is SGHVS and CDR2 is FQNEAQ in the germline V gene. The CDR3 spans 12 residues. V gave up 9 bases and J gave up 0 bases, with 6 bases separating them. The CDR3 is CASRSSYNEQFF. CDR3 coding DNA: TGTGCCAGTCGGAGCTCCTACAATGAGCAGTTCTTC.

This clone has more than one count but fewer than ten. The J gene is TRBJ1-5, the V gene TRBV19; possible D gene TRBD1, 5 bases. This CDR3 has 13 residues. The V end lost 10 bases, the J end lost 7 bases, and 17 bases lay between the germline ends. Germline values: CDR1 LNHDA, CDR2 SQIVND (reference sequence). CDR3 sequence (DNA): TGTGCCACCCGTTTTGGGGCGTCACAGCCCCAGCATTTT. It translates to CATRFGASQPQHF.

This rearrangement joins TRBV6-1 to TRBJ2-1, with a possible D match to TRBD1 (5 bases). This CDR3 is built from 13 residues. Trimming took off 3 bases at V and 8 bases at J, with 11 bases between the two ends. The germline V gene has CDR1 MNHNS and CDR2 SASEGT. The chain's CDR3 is CASSDGAGYEQFF. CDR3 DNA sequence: TGTGCCAGCAGTGATGGGGCCGGATATGAGCAGTTCTTC.

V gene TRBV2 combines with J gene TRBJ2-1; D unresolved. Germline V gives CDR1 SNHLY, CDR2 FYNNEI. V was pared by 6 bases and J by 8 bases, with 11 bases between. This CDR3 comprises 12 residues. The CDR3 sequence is CASSGSSHEQFF. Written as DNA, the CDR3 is TGTGCCAGCAGCGGGTCGTCCCATGAGCAGTTCTTC.

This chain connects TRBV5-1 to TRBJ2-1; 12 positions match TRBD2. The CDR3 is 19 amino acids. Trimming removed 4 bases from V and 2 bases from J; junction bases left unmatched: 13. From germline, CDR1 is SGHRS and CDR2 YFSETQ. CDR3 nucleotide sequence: TGCGCCAGCAGCCCGCAGGGGGGCTCTAGCGGGAGGGCCTACAATGAGCAGTTCTTC. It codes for CASSPQGGSSGRAYNEQFF.

The CDR3 DNA follows: TGTGCCAGCAGTGACAAGGGAACAGGGGTCGACAATGAGCAGTTCTTC. Its protein is CASSDKGTGVDNEQFF. The chain joins TRBV25-1 to TRBJ2-1, with 7 positions matching TRBD1. The germline V gene encodes CDR1 MGHDK and CDR2 SYGVNS. The CDR3 is 16 residues long. V was pared by 3 bases and J by 5 bases, with 10 bases of the junction left unmatched. The whole variable domain, remainder taken from reference TRBV25-1 and TRBJ2-1, is EADIYQTPRYLVIGTGKKITLECSQTMGHDKMYWYQQDPGMELHLIHYSYGVNSTEKGDLSSESTVSRIRTEHFPLTLESARPSHTSQYLCASSDKGTGVDNEQFFGPGTRLTVL.

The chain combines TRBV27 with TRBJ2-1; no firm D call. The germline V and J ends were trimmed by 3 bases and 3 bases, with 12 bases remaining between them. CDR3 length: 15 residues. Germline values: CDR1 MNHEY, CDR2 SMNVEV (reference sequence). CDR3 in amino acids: CASSLTGESYNEQFF. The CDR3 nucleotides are TGTGCCAGCAGTTTGACTGGGGAAAGCTACAATGAGCAGTTCTTC.

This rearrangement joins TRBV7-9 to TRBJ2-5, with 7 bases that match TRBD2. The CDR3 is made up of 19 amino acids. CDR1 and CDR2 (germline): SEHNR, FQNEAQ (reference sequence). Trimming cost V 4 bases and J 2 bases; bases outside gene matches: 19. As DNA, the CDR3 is TGTGCCAGCAGCTCCCTAGGTCAGGCGTTCGGGAGGTGGCAAGAGACCCAGTACTTC. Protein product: CASSSLGQAFGRWQETQYF.

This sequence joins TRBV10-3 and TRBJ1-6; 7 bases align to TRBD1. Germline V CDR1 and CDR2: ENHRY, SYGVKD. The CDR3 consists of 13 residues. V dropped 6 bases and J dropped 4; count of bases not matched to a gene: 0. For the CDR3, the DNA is TGTGCCATCAGGGACAGGTATAATTCACCCCTCCACTTT. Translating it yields CAIRDRYNSPLHF.

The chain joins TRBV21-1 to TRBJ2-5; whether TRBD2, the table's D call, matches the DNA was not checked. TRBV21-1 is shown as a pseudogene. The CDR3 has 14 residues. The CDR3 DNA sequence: TGTGCCAGCTGTACTAGCGGTCTCGACGGGACCCAGTACTTC. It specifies CASCTSGLDGTQYF.

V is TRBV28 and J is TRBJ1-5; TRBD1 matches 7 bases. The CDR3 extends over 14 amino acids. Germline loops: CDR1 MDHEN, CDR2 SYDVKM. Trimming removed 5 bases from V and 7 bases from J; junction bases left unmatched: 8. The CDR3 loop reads CASSANRGVQPQHF. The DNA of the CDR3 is TGTGCCAGCAGTGCGAACAGGGGTGTGCAGCCCCAGCATTTT.

The CDR3 loop is CASSVTSWNEQFF. The DNA for the CDR3 is TGTGCCAGCAGCGTGACTAGCTGGAATGAGCAGTTCTTC. This chain uses TRBV9 with TRBJ2-1, with 7 positions matching TRBD2. This CDR3 contains 13 residues. The germline V gene encodes CDR1 SGDLS and CDR2 YYNGEE. V shed 2 bases and J 7 bases; nucleotides not matched to a gene: 3.